Reported below is one T cell receptor (beta chain). The data were taken from a study of T cell responses to AZD1222 COVID-19 vaccine. Profiling relied on immunoSEQ multiplex PCR, and the TCRdb table lists in-frame clones only, not all of them. The profile covers about 120,000 clones, with about nine tenths appearing a single time and 1.1% taken by the ten largest. This CDR3 comprises 14 residues. Germline CDR1 SGHRS, CDR2 YFSETQ. V trimming: 3 bases; J trimming: 4 bases; junction bases outside the gene matches: 2. The clonotype comes from an adult who received the AZD1222 COVID-19 vaccine. The rearrangement uses TRBV5-1 and TRBJ1-4, with 8 bases lining up with TRBD1. The specimen was peripheral blood, collected 28 days after the second AZD1222 dose. The CDR3 reads CASSWTGSNEKLFF. DNA of the CDR3: TGCGCCAGCAGCTGGACAGGGAGTAATGAAAAACTGTTTTTT. Full variable domain (missing parts from reference TRBV5-1 and TRBJ1-4): KAGVTQTPRYLIKTRGQQVTLSCSPISGHRSVSWYQQTPGQGLQFLFEYFSETQRNKGNFPGRFSGRQFSNSRSEMNVSTLELGDSALYLCASSWTGSNEKLFFGSGTQLSVL.